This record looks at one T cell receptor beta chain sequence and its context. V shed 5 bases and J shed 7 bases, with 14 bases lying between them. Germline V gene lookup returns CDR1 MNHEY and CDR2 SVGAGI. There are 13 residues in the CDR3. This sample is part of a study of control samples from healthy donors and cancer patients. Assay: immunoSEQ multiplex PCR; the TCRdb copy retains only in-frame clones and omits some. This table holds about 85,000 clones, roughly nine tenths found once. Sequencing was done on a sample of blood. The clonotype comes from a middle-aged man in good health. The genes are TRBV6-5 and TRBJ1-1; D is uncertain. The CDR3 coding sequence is TGTGCCAGCAGTATTACGTCCCAGTTTGAAGCTTTCTTT. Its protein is CASSITSQFEAFF.